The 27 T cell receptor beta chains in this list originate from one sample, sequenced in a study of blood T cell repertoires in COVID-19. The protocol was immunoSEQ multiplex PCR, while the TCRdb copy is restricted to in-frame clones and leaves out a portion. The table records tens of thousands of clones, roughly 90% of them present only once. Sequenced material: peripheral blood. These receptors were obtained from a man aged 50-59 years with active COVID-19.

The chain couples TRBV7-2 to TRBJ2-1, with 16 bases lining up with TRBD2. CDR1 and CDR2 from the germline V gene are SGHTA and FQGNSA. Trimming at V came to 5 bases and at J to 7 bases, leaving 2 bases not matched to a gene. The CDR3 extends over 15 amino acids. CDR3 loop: CASSTGLAGGNEQFF. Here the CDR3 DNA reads TGTGCCAGCAGCACGGGACTAGCGGGGGGGAATGAGCAGTTCTTC.

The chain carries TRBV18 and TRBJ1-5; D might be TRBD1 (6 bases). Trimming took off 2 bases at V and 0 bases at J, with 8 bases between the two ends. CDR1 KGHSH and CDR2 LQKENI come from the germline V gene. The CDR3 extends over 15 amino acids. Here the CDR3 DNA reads TGTGCCAGCTCACCAGGACAGCTTAGCAATCAGCCCCAGCATTTT. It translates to CASSPGQLSNQPQHF. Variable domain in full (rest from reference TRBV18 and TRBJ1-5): NAGVMQNPRHLVRRRGQEARLRCSPMKGHSHVYWYRQLPEEGLKFMVYLQKENIIDESGMPKERFSAEFPKEGPSILRIQQVVRGDSAAYFCASSPGQLSNQPQHFGDGTRLSIL.

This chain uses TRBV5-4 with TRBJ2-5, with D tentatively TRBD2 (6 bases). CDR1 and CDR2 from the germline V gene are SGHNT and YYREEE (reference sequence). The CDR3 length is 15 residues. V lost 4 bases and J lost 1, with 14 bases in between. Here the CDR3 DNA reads TGTGCCAGCAGCCGGGGGAACTTACCCCAAGAGACCCAGTACTTC. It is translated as CASSRGNLPQETQYF.

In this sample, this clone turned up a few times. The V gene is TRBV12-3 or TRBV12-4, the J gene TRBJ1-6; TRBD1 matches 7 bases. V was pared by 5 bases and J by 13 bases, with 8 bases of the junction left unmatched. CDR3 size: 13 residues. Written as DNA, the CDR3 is TGTGCCAGCAGTGTTCGACAGGGATTTCCCCTCCACTTT. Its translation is CASSVRQGFPLHF.

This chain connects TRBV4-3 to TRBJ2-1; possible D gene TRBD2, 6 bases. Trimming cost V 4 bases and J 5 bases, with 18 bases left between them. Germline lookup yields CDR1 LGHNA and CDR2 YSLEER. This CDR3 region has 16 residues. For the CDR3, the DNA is TGCGCCAGCAGCCCGAAGGCGGGGCGGCCAAACAATGAGCAGTTCTTC. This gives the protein CASSPKAGRPNNEQFF.

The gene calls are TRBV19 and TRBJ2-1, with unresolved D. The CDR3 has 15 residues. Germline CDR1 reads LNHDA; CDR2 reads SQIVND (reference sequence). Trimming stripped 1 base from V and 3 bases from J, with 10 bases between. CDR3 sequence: CASSIVAPYYNEQFF. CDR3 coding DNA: TGTGCCAGTAGTATAGTAGCCCCCTACTACAATGAGCAGTTCTTC.

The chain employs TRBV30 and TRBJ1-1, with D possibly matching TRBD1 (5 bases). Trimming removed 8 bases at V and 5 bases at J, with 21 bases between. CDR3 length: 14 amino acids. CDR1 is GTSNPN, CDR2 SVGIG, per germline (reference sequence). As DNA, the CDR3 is TGTGCCAGGGGCCCCGGGCGGGTACGGACTGAAGCTTTCTTT. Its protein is CARGPGRVRTEAFF.

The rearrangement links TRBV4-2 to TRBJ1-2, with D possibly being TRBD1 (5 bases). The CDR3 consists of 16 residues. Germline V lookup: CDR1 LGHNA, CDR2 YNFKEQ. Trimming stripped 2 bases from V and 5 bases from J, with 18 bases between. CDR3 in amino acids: CASSQPPTGALYGYTF. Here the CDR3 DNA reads TGTGCCAGCAGCCAACCGCCAACAGGTGCTCTTTATGGCTACACCTTC.

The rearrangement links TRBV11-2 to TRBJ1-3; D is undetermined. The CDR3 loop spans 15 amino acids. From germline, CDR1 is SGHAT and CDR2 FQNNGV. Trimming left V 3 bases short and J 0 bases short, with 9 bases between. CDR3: CASSLPTYSGNTIYF. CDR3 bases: TGTGCCAGCAGCTTGCCGACATACTCTGGAAACACCATATATTTT.

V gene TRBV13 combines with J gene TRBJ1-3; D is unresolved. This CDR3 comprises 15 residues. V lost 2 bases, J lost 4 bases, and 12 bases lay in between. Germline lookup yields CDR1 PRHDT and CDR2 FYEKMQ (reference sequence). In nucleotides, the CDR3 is TGTGCCAGCAGCTTAAATTTCAGAGGAGGAAACACCATATATTTT. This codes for CASSLNFRGGNTIYF.

Here the CDR3 DNA reads TGTGCCAGCAGCTTTCTAGCCAAAAACATTCAGTACTTC. It translates to CASSFLAKNIQYF. The chain has TRBV2 and TRBJ2-4; no clear D gene. The germline V and J ends were trimmed by 6 bases and 0 bases, with 6 bases remaining between them. The CDR3 is made up of 13 amino acids. Germline lookup yields CDR1 SNHLY and CDR2 FYNNEI.

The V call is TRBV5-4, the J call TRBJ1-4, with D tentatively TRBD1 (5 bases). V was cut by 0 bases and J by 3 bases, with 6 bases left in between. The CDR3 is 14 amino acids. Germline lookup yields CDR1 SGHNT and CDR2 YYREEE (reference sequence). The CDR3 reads CASSLGQSNEKLFF. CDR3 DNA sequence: TGTGCCAGCAGCTTGGGACAGTCTAATGAAAAACTGTTTTTT.

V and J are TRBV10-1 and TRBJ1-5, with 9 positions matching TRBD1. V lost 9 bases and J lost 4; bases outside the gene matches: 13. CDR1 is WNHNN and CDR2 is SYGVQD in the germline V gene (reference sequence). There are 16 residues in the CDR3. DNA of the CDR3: TGCGCCAGTTTCGAGATTGGGACAGGGAAAAATCAGCCCCAGCATTTT. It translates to CASFEIGTGKNQPQHF.

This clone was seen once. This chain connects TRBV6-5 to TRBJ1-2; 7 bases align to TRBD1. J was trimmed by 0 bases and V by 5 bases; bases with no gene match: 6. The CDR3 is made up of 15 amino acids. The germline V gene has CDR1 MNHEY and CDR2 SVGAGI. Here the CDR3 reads CASSTRDRANYGYTF. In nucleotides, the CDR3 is TGTGCCAGCAGTACCCGGGACAGAGCTAACTATGGCTACACCTTC.

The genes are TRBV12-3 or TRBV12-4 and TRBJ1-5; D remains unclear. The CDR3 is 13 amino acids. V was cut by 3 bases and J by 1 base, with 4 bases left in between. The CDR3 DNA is TGTGCCAGCAGTTTTTTAAGCAATCAGCCCCAGCATTTT. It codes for CASSFLSNQPQHF.

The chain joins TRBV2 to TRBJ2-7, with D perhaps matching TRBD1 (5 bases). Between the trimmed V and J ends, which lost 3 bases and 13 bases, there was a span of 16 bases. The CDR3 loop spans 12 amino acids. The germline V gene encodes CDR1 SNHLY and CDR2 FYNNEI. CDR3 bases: TGTGCCAGCAGTGATTCTTTGGGGCAGGTCTACTTC. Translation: CASSDSLGQVYF.

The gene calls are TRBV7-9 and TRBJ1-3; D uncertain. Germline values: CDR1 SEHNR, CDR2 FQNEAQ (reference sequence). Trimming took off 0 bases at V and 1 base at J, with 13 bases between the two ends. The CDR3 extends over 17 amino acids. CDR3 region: CASSLAGRSGSGNTIYF. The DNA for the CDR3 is TGTGCCAGCAGCTTAGCGGGTCGTTCGGGGTCTGGAAACACCATATATTTT. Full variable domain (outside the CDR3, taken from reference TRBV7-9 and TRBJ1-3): DTGVSQNPRHKITKRGQNVTFRCDPISEHNRLYWYRQTLGQGPEFLTYFQNEAQLEKSRLLSDRFSAERPKGSFSTLEIQRTEQGDSAMYLCASSLAGRSGSGNTIYFGEGSWLTVV.

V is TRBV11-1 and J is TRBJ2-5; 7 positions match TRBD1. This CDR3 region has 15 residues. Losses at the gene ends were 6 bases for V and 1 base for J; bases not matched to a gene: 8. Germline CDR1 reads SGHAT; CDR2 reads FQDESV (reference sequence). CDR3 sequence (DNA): TGTGCCAGCAGGTCCCCGGGACAGTTCCAAGAGACCCAGTACTTC. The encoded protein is CASRSPGQFQETQYF.

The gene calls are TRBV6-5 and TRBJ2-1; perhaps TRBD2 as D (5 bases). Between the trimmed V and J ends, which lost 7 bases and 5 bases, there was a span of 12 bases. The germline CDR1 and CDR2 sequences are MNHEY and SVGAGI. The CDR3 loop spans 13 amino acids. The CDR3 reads CASKLEPHNEQFF. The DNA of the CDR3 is TGTGCCAGCAAACTAGAACCTCACAATGAGCAGTTCTTC.

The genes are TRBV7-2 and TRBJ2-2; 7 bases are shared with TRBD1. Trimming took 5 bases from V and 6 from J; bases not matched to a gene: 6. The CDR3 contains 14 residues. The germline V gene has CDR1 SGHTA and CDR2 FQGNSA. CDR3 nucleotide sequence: TGTGCCAGCAGCCTGACAGGGATTGCCGGGGAGCTGTTTTTT. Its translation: CASSLTGIAGELFF. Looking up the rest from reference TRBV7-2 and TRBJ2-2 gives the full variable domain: GAGVSQSPSNKVTEKGKDVELRCDPISGHTALYWYRQSLGQGLEFLIYFQGNSAPDKSGLPSDRFSAERTGGSVSTLTIQRTQQEDSAVYLCASSLTGIAGELFFGEGSRLTVL.

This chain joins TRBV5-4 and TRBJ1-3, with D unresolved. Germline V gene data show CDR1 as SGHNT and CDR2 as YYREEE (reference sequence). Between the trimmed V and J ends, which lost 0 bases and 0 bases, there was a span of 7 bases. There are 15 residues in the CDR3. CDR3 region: CASSLVGSSGNTIYF. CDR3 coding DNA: TGTGCCAGCAGCTTGGTAGGGAGCTCTGGAAACACCATATATTTT.

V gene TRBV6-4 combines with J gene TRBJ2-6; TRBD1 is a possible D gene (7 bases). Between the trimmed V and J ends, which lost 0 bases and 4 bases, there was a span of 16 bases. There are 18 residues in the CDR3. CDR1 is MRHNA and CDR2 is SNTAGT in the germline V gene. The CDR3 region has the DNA TGTGCCAGCAGTGACTCGAGTCAGGGGGGCGGCGGGGCCAACGTCCTGACTTTC. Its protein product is CASSDSSQGGGGANVLTF.

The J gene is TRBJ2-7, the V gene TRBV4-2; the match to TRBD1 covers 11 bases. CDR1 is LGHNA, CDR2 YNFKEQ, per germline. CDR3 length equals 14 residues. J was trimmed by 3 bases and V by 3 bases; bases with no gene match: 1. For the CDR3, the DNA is TGTGCCAGCAGCCAGGGACAGGGGGACTACGAGCAGTACTTC. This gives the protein CASSQGQGDYEQYF.

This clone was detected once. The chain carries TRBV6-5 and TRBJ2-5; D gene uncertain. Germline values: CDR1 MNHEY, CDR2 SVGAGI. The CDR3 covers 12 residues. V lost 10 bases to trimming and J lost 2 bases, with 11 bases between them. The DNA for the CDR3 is TGTGCCACCTCCCCCAGACAAGAGACCCAGTACTTC. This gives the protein CATSPRQETQYF.

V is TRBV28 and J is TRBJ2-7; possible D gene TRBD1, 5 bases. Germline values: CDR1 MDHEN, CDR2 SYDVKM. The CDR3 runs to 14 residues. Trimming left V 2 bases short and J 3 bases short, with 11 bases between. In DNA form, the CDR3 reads TGTGCCAGCAGTTTAGTGGCAGGGCGCTACGAGCAGTACTTC. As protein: CASSLVAGRYEQYF.

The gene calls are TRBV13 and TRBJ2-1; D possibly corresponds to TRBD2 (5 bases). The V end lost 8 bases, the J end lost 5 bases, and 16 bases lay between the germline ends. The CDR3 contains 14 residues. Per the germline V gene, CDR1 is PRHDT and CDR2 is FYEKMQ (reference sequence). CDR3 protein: CASGQTPGNNEQFF. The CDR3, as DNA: TGTGCCAGCGGCCAGACCCCCGGGAACAATGAGCAGTTCTTC.

The CDR3 region is CASSMTSGELFF. DNA of the CDR3: TGTGCCAGCAGCATGACTTCTGGGGAGCTGTTTTTT. The gene calls are TRBV6-6 and TRBJ2-2; D is undetermined. Trimming shortened V by 6 bases and J by 8 bases, and 10 bases separated the two germline ends. CDR3 length: 12 residues. Germline CDR1 and CDR2: MNHNY and SVGAGI (reference sequence).